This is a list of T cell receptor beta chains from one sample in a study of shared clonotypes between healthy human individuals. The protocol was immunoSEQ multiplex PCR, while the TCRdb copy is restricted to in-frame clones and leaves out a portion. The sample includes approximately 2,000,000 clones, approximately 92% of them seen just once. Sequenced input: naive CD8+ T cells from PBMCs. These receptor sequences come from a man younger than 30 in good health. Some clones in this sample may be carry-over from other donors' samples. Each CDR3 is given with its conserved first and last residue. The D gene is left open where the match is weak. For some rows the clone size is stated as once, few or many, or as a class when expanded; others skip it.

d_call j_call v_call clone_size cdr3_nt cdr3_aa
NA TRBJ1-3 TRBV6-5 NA TGTGCCAGCAGTTACGCCAGCGACTCTGGAAACACCATATATTTT CASSYASDSGNTIYF
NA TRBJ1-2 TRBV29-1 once TGCAGCGTTCCCCGGTTCGGTAAAAGTAACTATGGCTACACCTTC CSVPRFGKSNYGYTF
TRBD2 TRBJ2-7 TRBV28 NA TGTGCCAGCAGTTTCGCCCCGCTAGCGGGAGCTTTCTACGAGCAGTACTTC CASSFAPLAGAFYEQYF
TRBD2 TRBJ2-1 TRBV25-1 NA TGTGCCAGCAGTATCGTAGGAGCGGGAGGGCTGTACCATGAGCAGTTCTTC CASSIVGAGGLYHEQFF
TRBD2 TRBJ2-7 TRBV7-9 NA TGTGCCAGCAGCTTAGGGAGTAGCGGGAGAGACTTC CASSLGSSGRDF
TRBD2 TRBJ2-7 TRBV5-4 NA TGTGCCAGCAGCGTCGGGACTAGCGGCTACGAGCAGTACTTC CASSVGTSGYEQYF
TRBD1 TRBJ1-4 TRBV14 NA TGTGCCAGCAGCCAAGATAGGGGGCGGAATAAACTGTTTTTT CASSQDRGRNKLFF
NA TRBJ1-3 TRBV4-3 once TGCGCCAGCAGCCCCCAAGGGGGTTATGGAAACACCATATATTTT CASSPQGGYGNTIYF
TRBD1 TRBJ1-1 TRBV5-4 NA TGTGCCAGCAGCTTGAACGACAGGGACACTGAAGCTTTCTTT CASSLNDRDTEAFF
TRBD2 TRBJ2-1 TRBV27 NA TGTGCCAGCAGTTTTAGCGGGCTCTCCTACAATGAGCAGTTCTTC CASSFSGLSYNEQFF
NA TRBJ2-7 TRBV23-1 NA TGCGCCAGCAGTCCCCCGGGCCCTAACTTC CASSPPGPNF
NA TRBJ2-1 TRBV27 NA TGTGCCAGCGGTCCGCTGGTCGATGAGCAGTTCTTC CASGPLVDEQFF
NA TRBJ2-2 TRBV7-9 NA TGTGCCAGCTGGAGGAACACCGGGGAGCTGTTTTTT CASWRNTGELFF
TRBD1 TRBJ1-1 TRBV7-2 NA TGTGCCAGCAGCTTTTGGACAGGGATGAACACTGAAGCTTTCTTT CASSFWTGMNTEAFF
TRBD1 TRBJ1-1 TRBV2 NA TGTGCCAGCAGTGAAGCTGACAGGGGGTTTGAAGCTTTCTTT CASSEADRGFEAFF